A single sample gave rise to the 13 T cell receptor beta chains below, sequenced in a study of PD-1 blockade in classical Hodgkin lymphoma. This table comes from immunoSEQ multiplex PCR, and its TCRdb copy is limited to in-frame clones, with some not included. The sample shows around 26,000 clones, about 80% of them seen only once. Every patient experienced relapse after autologous stem cell transplantation, and brentuximab vedotin exposure varied. The sequencing here drew on peripheral blood mononuclear cells (PBMCs), taken before the second cycle of nivolumab. Source of these receptors: a human donor with classical Hodgkin lymphoma.

In its sample, this clone was seen a few times. CDR3 sequence: CASSPGTEAFF. The CDR3 nucleotides are TGTGCCAGCAGTCCAGGAACTGAAGCTTTCTTT. This rearrangement joins TRBV6-5 to TRBJ1-1; no clear D gene. The CDR3 runs 11 residues. V lost 5 bases and J 5 bases, leaving 6 bases between the germline ends. Germline lookup yields CDR1 MNHEY and CDR2 SVGAGI.

J is TRBJ2-5 and V is TRBV5-1; 7 nucleotides match TRBD2. Germline trimming cut 2 bases from V and 5 bases from J; bases unmatched to any gene: 15. The CDR3 extends over 17 amino acids. CDR1 is SGHRS and CDR2 is YFSETQ in the germline V gene. The CDR3: CASSFGGWIGAAETQYF. In DNA, the CDR3 is TGCGCCAGCAGCTTCGGGGGGTGGATAGGGGCTGCTGAGACCCAGTACTTC.

The rearrangement joins TRBV11-3 to TRBJ2-7; TRBD2 matches at 7 bases. The CDR3 is 14 amino acids. V lost 1 base to trimming and J lost 6 bases; unmatched junction nucleotides: 6. Germline CDR1 reads SGHNT; CDR2 reads YENEEA. The DNA of the CDR3 is TGTGCCAGCAGCTTAGTTACGGGAGGAACCGAGCAGTACTTC. Translation: CASSLVTGGTEQYF.

This chain connects TRBV5-1 to TRBJ2-5; 7 nucleotides agree with TRBD2. With 4 bases clipped from V and 3 bases from J, the junction kept 9 bases outside the gene matches. CDR3 size: 15 residues. Germline V gene data show CDR1 as SGHRS and CDR2 as YFSETQ. The chain's CDR3 is CASSQTTAGEETQYF. The CDR3 region has the DNA TGCGCCAGCAGCCAGACGACGGCGGGGGAAGAGACCCAGTACTTC.

This sequence joins TRBV7-9 and TRBJ2-3; no clear D gene. Germline V gene lookup returns CDR1 SEHNR and CDR2 FQNEAQ (reference sequence). This CDR3 contains 11 residues. V was cut by 5 bases and J by 4 bases, with 4 bases left in between. CDR3 coding DNA: TGTGCCAGCAGCGGGGCAGATACGCAGTATTTT. This translates into CASSGADTQYF.

The chain couples TRBV5-6 to TRBJ1-3; D call uncertain. From germline, CDR1 is SGHDT and CDR2 YYEEEE. This CDR3 contains 16 residues. Trimming stripped 5 bases from V and 0 bases from J, with 15 bases between. CDR3 in DNA: TGTGCCAGCAGTTCTTTAGACCGTAGCTCTGGAAACACCATATATTTT. Translation: CASSSLDRSSGNTIYF.

This clone has just one count. J is TRBJ2-1 and V is TRBV10-3; D possibly corresponds to TRBD2 (6 bases). Germline-derived CDR1 and CDR2 are ENHRY and SYGVKD. V lost 4 bases to trimming and J lost 6 bases, with 19 bases between them. The CDR3 covers 16 residues. The CDR3 DNA sequence: TGTGCCATCAGTGGAGTTTACGGGGACGGGAGCAATGAGCAGTTCTTC. This encodes CAISGVYGDGSNEQFF.

The CDR3 region is CASSWGQGMEETQYF. The CDR3 nucleotides read TGCGCCAGCAGCTGGGGACAGGGAATGGAAGAGACCCAGTACTTC. The V call is TRBV5-1, the J call TRBJ2-5; 9 positions agree with TRBD1. This CDR3 spans 15 amino acids. V shed 3 bases, J shed 3 bases, and the junction held 6 bases outside the gene matches. The germline V gene has CDR1 SGHRS and CDR2 YFSETQ.

The chain recombines TRBV5-4 with TRBJ1-4, with TRBD1 as a possible D gene (6 bases). V was trimmed by 4 bases and J by 1 base, leaving 8 bases between them. CDR3 size: 14 residues. CDR1 and CDR2 (germline): SGHNT, YYREEE (reference sequence). In DNA, the CDR3 is TGTGCCAGCAGCCTACAGGGAACTAATGAAAAACTGTTTTTT. It encodes CASSLQGTNEKLFF. Full variable domain (missing parts from reference TRBV5-4 and TRBJ1-4): ETGVTQSPTHLIKTRGQQVTLRCSSQSGHNTVSWYQQALGQGPQFIFQYYREEENGRGNFPPRFSGLQFPNYSSELNVNALELDDSALYLCASSLQGTNEKLFFGSGTQLSVL.

This chain joins TRBV19 and TRBJ2-2; TRBD2 is a possible D gene (5 bases). The V end was cut by 8 bases, the J end by 5 bases, with 15 bases between. There are 14 residues in the CDR3. CDR1 and CDR2 from the germline V gene are LNHDA and SQIVND (reference sequence). In nucleotides, the CDR3 is TGTGCCAGTTTGGCGAGGGCAGGAACCGGGGAGCTGTTTTTT. Translation gives CASLARAGTGELFF.

The J gene is TRBJ2-7, the V gene TRBV4-3, with a tentative D call TRBD2 (6 bases). V gave up 4 bases and J gave up 5 bases, with 15 bases separating them. Germline V gene lookup returns CDR1 LGHNA and CDR2 YSLEER. This CDR3 is built from 14 residues. As DNA, the CDR3 is TGCGCCAGCAGCCCTCAGGAGGGGTACCACGAGCAGTACTTC. Translating it yields CASSPQEGYHEQYF.

This chain joins TRBV4-1 and TRBJ2-7, with 14 bases fitting TRBD2. The CDR3 has 15 amino acids. V shed 3 bases and J 3 bases; nucleotides not matched to a gene: 1. CDR1 is MGHRA and CDR2 is YSYEKL in the germline V gene. CDR3 DNA sequence: TGCGCCAGCAGCCACGGGACTAGCGGGAGCTACGAGCAGTACTTC. It yields the protein CASSHGTSGSYEQYF.

Worth noting for this clone: Other DNA variants within this sample encode the same CDR3. V usage is TRBV5-1 and J usage is TRBJ2-7, with 12 bases aligning to TRBD2. The CDR3 is 15 amino acids. With V trimmed by 4 bases and J by 1 base, 3 bases remained unmatched. Germline CDR1 SGHRS, CDR2 YFSETQ. The CDR3 is CASSLGLAGSYEQYF. CDR3 bases: TGCGCCAGCAGCCTTGGACTAGCGGGATCCTACGAGCAGTACTTC.